A selection of T cell receptor beta chains follows, all from one sample in a study. MiXCR, run by TCRdb on the RT-PCR reads, gives a single entry per CDR3 protein. The sample carries around 700,000 distinct CDR3 sequences, approximately 14% recorded once. Sequencing was carried out using memory CD4+ T cells from blood. These receptors were obtained from a female donor in good health, serving as a healthy control. Both conserved end residues are part of each CDR3. D genes are given only for firm matches. Clone size appears in some rows only: once, few, many, or a class for an expanded clone.

v_call,j_call,d_call,clone_size,cdr3_aa,cdr3_nt
TRBV7-2,TRBJ1-1,.,few,CASSLTGHTNTEAFF,TGTGCCAGCAGCTTAACGGGACATACGAACACTGAAGCTTTCTTT
TRBV6-4,TRBJ2-1,TRBD1,.,CASSRQGALNEQFF,TGTGCCAGCAGTAGGCAGGGGGCGCTGAATGAGCAGTTCTTC
TRBV7-2,TRBJ1-6,.,.,CASRNGAVYNSPLHF,TGTGCCAGCAGAAACGGGGCGGTCTATAATTCACCCCTCCACTTT
TRBV6-5,TRBJ1-5,TRBD1,.,CASSYSIAEPGTGFSNQPQHF,TGTGCCAGCAGTTACTCGATCGCCGAACCCGGGACAGGGTTCAGCAATCAGCCCCAGCATTTT
TRBV7-8,TRBJ2-5,.,many,CASSLDSDQETQYF,TGTGCCAGCAGCTTAGATTCAGACCAAGAGACCCAGTACTTC
TRBV20-1,TRBJ2-1,.,few,CSAKDAFGYNEQFF,TGCAGTGCTAAGGACGCATTTGGATACAATGAGCAGTTCTTC
TRBV27,TRBJ1-5,.,many,CASSWKSNSNQPQHF,TGTGCCAGCAGTTGGAAGAGTAATAGCAATCAGCCCCAGCATTTT
TRBV11-1,TRBJ2-7,TRBD1,.,CASSLRGPREQYF,TGTGCCAGCAGCCTCAGGGGGCCGCGGGAGCAGTACTTC
TRBV5-4,TRBJ2-5,TRBD2,.,CASSLQAGGRETQYF,TGTGCCAGCAGCTTGCAAGCGGGAGGGAGGGAGACCCAGTACTTC
TRBV20-1,TRBJ2-3,.,few,CSARPGVLADTQYF,TGCAGTGCTAGGCCGGGAGTTCTCGCAGATACGCAGTATTTT
TRBV7-3,TRBJ2-2,.,.,CASSPGEDSLNTGELFF,TGTGCCAGCAGCCCAGGCGAAGACAGCCTGAACACCGGGGAGCTGTTTTTT
TRBV5-6,TRBJ1-5,.,few,CASSLWGGRGNQPQHF,TGTGCCAGCAGCTTGTGGGGGGGACGGGGCAATCAGCCCCAGCATTTT
TRBV20-1,TRBJ1-1,.,few,CSARDVVNTEAFF,TGCAGTGCTAGAGATGTGGTGAACACTGAAGCTTTCTTT
TRBV6-5,TRBJ2-5,TRBD2,many,CASSYSFTAGQETQYF,TGTGCCAGCAGTTACTCTTTTACAGCGGGGCAAGAGACCCAGTACTTC
TRBV5-1,TRBJ2-2,.,.,CASSLDSAGRTGELFF,TGCGCCAGCAGCTTGGATTCTGCGGGGAGGACCGGGGAGCTGTTTTTT
TRBV12-3/TRBV12-4,TRBJ2-3,TRBD2,.,CASSSSSGGSDTQYF,TGTGCCAGCAGTTCCTCTAGCGGGGGATCAGATACGCAGTATTTT
TRBV7-9,TRBJ2-5,TRBD1,few,CASSSPGQGASGPQYF,TGTGCCAGCAGCTCGCCGGGACAGGGAGCTTCAGGGCCCCAGTACTTC
TRBV30,TRBJ1-3,.,few,CAWSLQDYSGNTIYF,TGTGCCTGGAGTTTACAGGACTACTCTGGAAACACCATATATTTT
TRBV10-1,TRBJ1-1,.,many,CASRIDQNTEAFF,TGCGCCAGCAGGATAGACCAGAACACTGAAGCTTTCTTT
TRBV20-1,TRBJ2-2,TRBD1,few,CSASDRGRTGELFF,TGCAGTGCTAGTGACAGGGGGCGCACCGGGGAGCTGTTTTTT
TRBV15,TRBJ1-5,TRBD1,few,CATSRGDRGGNNQPQHF,TGTGCCACCAGCAGAGGCGACAGGGGTGGCAACAATCAGCCCCAGCATTTT
TRBV5-6,TRBJ2-1,TRBD2,few,CASRSGTSKLKDEQFF,TGTGCCAGCAGGTCCGGGACTAGCAAGTTAAAGGATGAGCAGTTCTTC
TRBV27,TRBJ1-6,.,.,CASTTYPSPLHF,TGTGCCAGCACCACCTACCCCTCACCCCTCCACTTT
TRBV5-1,TRBJ1-1,TRBD1,few,CASSWTGGSDTEAFF,TGCGCCAGCAGCTGGACAGGGGGATCGGACACTGAAGCTTTCTTT
TRBV5-6,TRBJ1-1,.,many,CASSFQVPTEAFF,TGTGCCAGCAGCTTTCAGGTCCCGACTGAAGCTTTCTTT
TRBV6-1,TRBJ2-7,TRBD1,.,CASSEGHRGIGYEQYF,TGTGCCAGCAGTGAAGGACACAGGGGGATTGGGTACGAGCAGTACTTC
TRBV7-8,TRBJ1-4,.,few,CASSLTGVASSEKLFF,TGTGCCAGCAGCTTAACAGGAGTGGCCAGCAGTGAAAAACTGTTTTTT
TRBV7-2,TRBJ2-7,TRBD2,once,CASCRTSGFSYEQYF,TGTGCCAGCTGCCGGACTAGCGGATTCTCCTACGAGCAGTACTTC
TRBV5-1,TRBJ1-3,.,.,CASSLGVAGRPGNTIYF,TGCGCCAGCAGCTTGGGGGTTGCAGGGAGGCCTGGAAACACCATATATTTT
TRBV6-2/TRBV6-3,TRBJ1-1,.,many,CASSLDGYTEAFF,TGTGCCAGCAGCCTTGACGGATACACTGAAGCTTTCTTT
TRBV24-1,TRBJ1-1,.,few,CATSENSRGNTEAFF,TGTGCCACCAGTGAGAATTCCAGGGGGAACACTGAAGCTTTCTTT
TRBV2,TRBJ2-1,TRBD2,few,CASSADKLAGGLFF,TGTGCCAGCAGCGCAGATAAATTAGCGGGAGGATTGTTCTTC
TRBV20-1,TRBJ2-5,TRBD2,.,CSARTSGSGVQETQYF,TGCAGTGCTAGGACCAGCGGGAGCGGGGTGCAAGAGACCCAGTACTTC
TRBV11-2,TRBJ2-2,.,.,CASSSIRGRRELFF,TGTGCCAGCAGCTCCATCCGGGGGCGAAGGGAGCTGTTTTTT
TRBV12-3/TRBV12-4,TRBJ2-3,.,few,CASTQGTTDTQYF,TGTGCCAGCACCCAAGGAACGACAGATACGCAGTATTTT
TRBV24-1,TRBJ1-1,TRBD1,.,CATSDPHRGVTEAFF,TGTGCCACCAGTGATCCGCACAGGGGTGTCACTGAAGCTTTCTTT
TRBV18,TRBJ2-1,TRBD1,few,CASSPPDRGYEQFF,TGTGCCAGCTCACCACCAGACAGGGGGTATGAGCAGTTCTTC
TRBV5-1,TRBJ2-7,.,.,CASSRDGILPKFSEQYF,TGCGCCAGCAGCCGGGACGGGATTCTCCCCAAATTTAGCGAGCAGTACTTC
TRBV7-9,TRBJ2-6,.,few,CASSLAGGSAGANVLTF,TGTGCCAGCAGCTTAGCGGGGGGAAGCGCTGGGGCCAACGTCCTGACTTTC
TRBV7-3,TRBJ2-1,TRBD2,few,CASSPTSGRVYEQFF,TGTGCCAGCAGCCCGACTAGCGGGAGAGTCTATGAGCAGTTCTTC
TRBV2,TRBJ1-2,TRBD1,.,CASNDRGPNYGYTF,TGTGCCAGCAATGACAGGGGCCCTAACTATGGCTACACCTTC
TRBV20-1,TRBJ1-5,.,few,CSAILLGGNSNQPQHF,TGCAGTGCTATCCTCCTGGGGGGGAATAGCAATCAGCCCCAGCATTTT
TRBV6-5,TRBJ2-5,.,many,CASSYRRDGETQYF,TGTGCCAGCAGTTACCGCAGGGATGGCGAGACCCAGTACTTC
TRBV20-1,TRBJ2-5,TRBD2,.,CSASGTSGSGETQYF,TGCAGTGCTTCCGGGACTAGCGGGAGTGGTGAGACCCAGTACTTC
TRBV6-5,TRBJ2-7,TRBD2,.,CASTTLAGGSYEQYF,TGTGCCAGCACCACTCTTGCGGGGGGTAGCTACGAGCAGTACTTC
TRBV3-1,TRBJ2-1,.,few,CASSHRSRGHEQFF,TGTGCCAGCAGCCATCGGTCCCGGGGCCATGAGCAGTTCTTC
TRBV4-2,TRBJ2-1,TRBD2,many,CASSPTSGDYNEQFF,TGTGCCAGCAGCCCGACTAGCGGGGATTACAATGAGCAGTTCTTC
TRBV6-5,TRBJ1-4,.,few,CASSYRSGGNNEKLFF,TGTGCCAGCAGTTACAGGTCCGGGGGAAATAATGAAAAACTGTTTTTT
TRBV29-1,TRBJ2-1,.,many,CSVVEPGTHYNEQFF,TGCAGCGTTGTCGAACCGGGCACCCATTACAATGAGCAGTTCTTC
TRBV6-5,TRBJ1-6,TRBD1,.,CASSPPWDRGSPLHF,TGTGCCAGCAGTCCCCCCTGGGACAGGGGCTCACCCCTCCACTTT
TRBV5-1,TRBJ2-5,.,many,CASSLQRGRQETQYF,TGCGCCAGCAGCCTACAGAGGGGAAGGCAAGAGACCCAGTACTTC
TRBV5-1,TRBJ1-1,.,few,CASSPGSAGEAFF,TGCGCCAGCAGCCCGGGGTCGGCCGGCGAAGCTTTCTTT
TRBV28,TRBJ1-1,TRBD1,.,CASRYPGQGIVAFF,TGTGCCAGCAGATACCCAGGACAGGGGATTGTAGCTTTCTTT
TRBV5-1,TRBJ1-1,.,many,CASSLHRNTEAFF,TGCGCCAGCAGCTTGCATAGGAACACTGAAGCTTTCTTT
TRBV12-3/TRBV12-4,TRBJ2-3,.,few,CASSSKRTTDTQYF,TGTGCCAGCAGTTCCAAAAGGACTACAGATACGCAGTATTTT
TRBV18,TRBJ1-3,TRBD1,.,CASSPQTGDGNTIYF,TGTGCCAGCTCACCACAGACAGGGGATGGAAACACCATATATTTT
TRBV5-1,TRBJ1-6,.,.,CASSLYDSNSPLHF,TGCGCCAGCAGCTTGTATGACAGTAATTCACCCCTCCACTTT
TRBV12-3/TRBV12-4,TRBJ2-7,.,.,CASSLFTGGEQYF,TGTGCCAGCAGTTTATTCACCGGAGGAGAGCAGTACTTC
TRBV20-1,TRBJ2-2,TRBD2,.,CSARVRLAGNAGELFF,TGCAGTGCTAGAGTACGACTAGCGGGAAACGCCGGGGAGCTGTTTTTT
TRBV5-1,TRBJ2-3,.,.,CASSLRAADTQYF,TGCGCCAGCAGCTTGAGGGCTGCAGATACGCAGTATTTT